Listed below are T cell receptor beta chains from one sample, sequenced in a study of T cell responses to AZD1222 COVID-19 vaccine. Only in-frame clones appear in the TCRdb table, and some are missing; sequencing was by immunoSEQ multiplex PCR. The sample has 100,000 to 150,000 clones, roughly 91% seen once. The sample consisted of peripheral blood, taken on day 0 of AZD1222 vaccination. These receptors all come from an adult in good health. Each CDR3 is given with its conserved first and last residue. D genes are given only for firm matches. Clone size is not always given. Where it is, it says once, few, many or a class for expanded clones.

size: -; D: TRBD1; J: TRBJ2-7; V: TRBV5-1; DNA: TGCGCCAGCAGCTCCTCACAGGGGGCGTACGAGCAGTACTTC; CDR3: CASSSSQGAYEQYF
size: -; D: -; J: TRBJ1-5; V: TRBV2; DNA: TGTGCCAGCAGTGAAACAGGGCGGCAGCCCCAGCATTTT; CDR3: CASSETGRQPQHF
size: -; D: TRBD1; J: TRBJ2-2; V: TRBV18; DNA: TGTGCCAGCTCCTACGACAGGGGCGGCACCGGGGAGCTGTTTTTT; CDR3: CASSYDRGGTGELFF
size: -; D: TRBD1; J: TRBJ2-7; V: TRBV24-1; DNA: TGTGCCACCAGTGATTTCGTTAGGACAGGGTCCTACGAGCAGTACTTC; CDR3: CATSDFVRTGSYEQYF
size: -; D: -; J: TRBJ2-7; V: TRBV27; DNA: TGTGCCAGCAGTTTGTCGGGGCGAGGCGAGCAGTACTTC; CDR3: CASSLSGRGEQYF
size: -; D: TRBD2; J: TRBJ2-1; V: TRBV14; DNA: TGTGCCAGCAGCCCCCGGGTAGCGGGGGGGCGCTACAATGAGCAGTTCTTC; CDR3: CASSPRVAGGRYNEQFF
size: -; D: -; J: TRBJ1-2; V: TRBV5-6; DNA: TGTGCCAGCAGCCCCGGGACGGTCTATGGCTACACCTTC; CDR3: CASSPGTVYGYTF
size: -; D: -; J: TRBJ2-1; V: TRBV10-3; DNA: TGTGCCATCAGTGGAGGCGATCTTGGGCTTGAGCAGTTCTTC; CDR3: CAISGGDLGLEQFF
size: -; D: TRBD2; J: TRBJ2-5; V: TRBV30; DNA: TGTGCCTGGAGTAAGGGACTAGCGGGAGAAGAGACCCAGTACTTC; CDR3: CAWSKGLAGEETQYF
size: few; D: TRBD1; J: TRBJ2-5; V: TRBV29-1; DNA: TGCAGCGTGGGAAGGACAGGGGGCTCTGCGGAGACCCAGTACTTC; CDR3: CSVGRTGGSAETQYF
size: once; D: -; J: TRBJ2-5; V: TRBV6-5; DNA: TGTGCCAGCAGTTTACAGGCCTCGGGGGCCCAGTACTTC; CDR3: CASSLQASGAQYF
size: -; D: -; J: TRBJ2-4; V: TRBV19; DNA: TGTGCCAGTAGTATCTTAGGGGGTGGGGATTTAGCCAAAAACATTCAGTACTTC; CDR3: CASSILGGGDLAKNIQYF
size: -; D: TRBD1; J: TRBJ2-7; V: TRBV15; DNA: TGTGCCACCGCAGGGGGCCTACCCTACGAGCAGTACTTC; CDR3: CATAGGLPYEQYF
size: once; D: -; J: TRBJ2-7; V: TRBV5-6; DNA: TGTGCCAGCAGCTTGGGGGGGGACGGCTACGAGCAGTACTTC; CDR3: CASSLGGDGYEQYF
size: few; D: -; J: TRBJ2-2; V: TRBV2; DNA: TGTGCCAGCCGAAACAGGGAGACGAACACCGGGGAGCTGTTTTTT; CDR3: CASRNRETNTGELFF
size: -; D: -; J: TRBJ1-4; V: TRBV15; DNA: TGTGCCACCAGCAGAGACGGAGGGGTCGATGAAAAACTGTTTTTT; CDR3: CATSRDGGVDEKLFF
size: -; D: -; J: TRBJ1-5; V: TRBV6-5; DNA: TGTGCCAGTAAACGGGGGGAGCTCAATCAGCCCCAGCATTTT; CDR3: CASKRGELNQPQHF
size: -; D: -; J: TRBJ1-5; V: TRBV2; DNA: TGTGCCAGCACCACAGACAGGCTCAGCAATCAGCCCCAGCATTTT; CDR3: CASTTDRLSNQPQHF
size: -; D: -; J: TRBJ2-7; V: TRBV19; DNA: TGTGCCAGCAGCCCCCTCTTATCGGGCGAGCAGTACTTC; CDR3: CASSPLLSGEQYF
size: -; D: -; J: TRBJ2-1; V: TRBV6-4; DNA: TGTGCCAGCAGTGGGTCGGGGAGCTCCTACAATGAGCAGTTCTTC; CDR3: CASSGSGSSYNEQFF
size: -; D: TRBD1; J: TRBJ1-5; V: TRBV2; DNA: TGTGCCAGCAGCCGCGAAGGGACAGGTGACAATAGCAATCAGCCCCAGCATTTT; CDR3: CASSREGTGDNSNQPQHF
size: -; D: -; J: TRBJ1-2; V: TRBV21-1; DNA: TGTGCCAGCAGCTCCGTCCCCGCTCGGACAGGGGGCCATTATGGCTACACCTTC; CDR3: CASSSVPARTGGHYGYTF
size: -; D: -; J: TRBJ1-2; V: TRBV7-2; DNA: TGTGCCAGCAGCTTAGCACTGGGCTACACCTTC; CDR3: CASSLALGYTF
size: -; D: -; J: TRBJ2-3; V: TRBV19; DNA: TGTGCCAGTGCTAAGCCCGGGACCCGAGATACGCAGTATTTT; CDR3: CASAKPGTRDTQYF
size: -; D: TRBD1; J: TRBJ1-3; V: TRBV5-4; DNA: TGTGCCAGCAGCTCACCCCCGGGACAGGGAGGAAACACCATATATTTT; CDR3: CASSSPPGQGGNTIYF